This T cell receptor beta chain was retrieved from a study of siplizumab effects on memory and regulatory T cells. Every sample had approximately 10^5 of its TCR templates assayed. The table came from immunoSEQ multiplex PCR; TCRdb's copy has only in-frame clones and leaves some out. The sample comprises 50,000 or so clones, roughly 90% of which are singletons, and less than 0.35% rests with the top ten. Overall study findings and caveats: In the presence of siplizumab, alloreactive sequences traceable to unstimulated CD4+ memory cells were significantly reduced. Apparently key alloresponse contributors, naive T cells also seemed more diverse than memory cells.

As concerns this clone: Its antigen remains unknown.

Germline lookup yields CDR1 SGHVS and CDR2 FNYEAQ. The CDR3 loop spans 14 amino acids. Deletions cut 1 base from V and 3 bases from J, with 10 bases between. This sequence was found in a human donor in good health. The sequenced sample consisted of naive CD8+ T cells sorted from blood. The rearrangement joins TRBV7-6 to TRBJ2-7, with D hard to call. The CDR3 nucleotides are TGTGCCAGCAGCTTAGGGGCACAAGTCTACGAGCAGTACTTC. Protein: CASSLGAQVYEQYF.